This T cell receptor (beta chain) was sequenced for a study of regulatory T cells in long-lasting Graves disease. Overall study findings and caveats: Favored gene segments in persistent disease were TRBV28, TRBJ1-2 and TRBJ2-5. Exclusively peripheral blood, rather than thyroid tissue, was studied.

A few counts support this clonotype. As yet, its antigen is unknown. Time point noted: persistent/refractory GD, antithyroid drugs over 5 years with positive TRAb. Following extraction of RNA from PBMCs, that RNA was used to make the TCR library. Arm-PCR of CDR3 regions and iRepertoire HTBI primers were used to build TCR beta libraries. TCRdb called the multiplex PCR reads again in MiXCR, with one record for every CDR3 protein. The sample includes around 460,000 distinct CDR3 sequences, roughly 23% of them seen just once. This CDR3 comprises 14 residues. CDR1 and CDR2 (germline): MNHNS, SASEGT. The trim removed 7 bases at V and 6 bases at J, leaving 9 bases unmatched.

The specimen comprised peripheral blood mononuclear cells (PBMCs), sampled when the disease was refractory, from a patient treated with antithyroid drugs. The sequence was collected from a female donor with Graves disease. The chain is built from TRBV6-1 and TRBJ2-7; 10 bases match TRBD2. Here the CDR3 reads CASKSGLAKSEQYF. Written as DNA, the CDR3 is TGTGCCAGCAAGTCGGGACTAGCGAAATCCGAGCAGTACTTC.